The 25 T cell receptor beta chains in this list originate from one sample, sequenced in a study of T-cell memory formation after mild COVID-19. Using its own MiXCR run on the 5' RACE reads, TCRdb lists one record per CDR3 protein. The sample includes thousands of distinct CDR3 sequences, roughly 60% of them seen just once. Sequencing was performed on PBMCs or a T cell subset sorted from them (not recorded which). Receptors originate from an adult who had mild COVID-19 (a few samples of this study predate the infection). Cell type and time point are not known.

The chain uses TRBV6-6 and TRBJ2-7; D is undetermined. The germline V gene encodes CDR1 MNHNY and CDR2 SVGAGI (reference sequence). Trimming took off 4 bases at V and 6 bases at J, with 10 bases between the two ends. The CDR3 totals 12 residues. CDR3 loop: CASSSRSSEQYF. CDR3 nucleotides: TGTGCCAGCAGTTCGAGGAGTAGCGAGCAGTACTTC.

DNA of the CDR3: TGCGCCAGCAGCCAAGAGGGGACTAGCGGGGGCTACAATGAGCAGTTCTTC. It specifies CASSQEGTSGGYNEQFF. The chain combines TRBV4-1 with TRBJ2-1, with TRBD2 matching over 14 bases. CDR3 size: 17 residues. V dropped 0 bases and J dropped 3; count of bases not matched to a gene: 1. Looked up from germline, CDR1 is MGHRA and CDR2 is YSYEKL.

The chain carries TRBV12-3 or TRBV12-4 and TRBJ1-2, with D maybe TRBD1 (6 bases). The V and J ends lost 1 base and 8 bases respectively, with 11 bases between them. The CDR3 sequence is 13 residues long. CDR3 sequence: CASSLGRGGGYTF. The CDR3 coding sequence is TGTGCCAGCAGTTTAGGCAGGGGAGGAGGCTACACCTTC.

This clonotype counts as medium-sized. V and J are TRBV28 and TRBJ2-2; a possible D gene is TRBD1 (6 bases). V was shortened by 6 bases and J by 5 bases, with 16 bases between the two germline ends. Germline assignment: CDR1 MDHEN and CDR2 SYDVKM. This CDR3 has 15 residues. The CDR3 nucleotides read TGTGCCAGCAGGGCTCCCGGGACAATGACCGGGGAGCTGTTTTTT. It encodes CASRAPGTMTGELFF.

The chain carries TRBV24-1 and TRBJ2-2; no definite D call. Germline V CDR1 and CDR2: KGHDR, SFDVKD. V was trimmed by 4 bases and J by 5 bases, leaving 16 bases between them. The CDR3 has 16 residues. CDR3: CATSDPLGRGTGELFF. CDR3 sequence (DNA): TGTGCCACCAGTGACCCGCTGGGCCGTGGGACCGGGGAGCTGTTTTTT.

The chain uses TRBV7-6 and TRBJ2-2; D may be TRBD1 (5 bases). The V and J ends lost 6 bases and 4 bases respectively, with 15 bases between them. The CDR3 consists of 15 residues. CDR1 is SGHVS and CDR2 is FNYEAQ in the germline V gene. The CDR3 bases are TGTGCCAGCAGTCCGCAGGGTATTGGCACCGGGGAGCTGTTTTTT. It codes for CASSPQGIGTGELFF.

This chain connects TRBV7-8 to TRBJ2-3; tentatively, D is TRBD1 (6 bases). The CDR3 runs to 13 residues. Germline V gene data show CDR1 as SGHVS and CDR2 as FQNEAQ. V dropped 10 bases and J dropped 5 bases, with 16 bases sitting between them. The CDR3 bases are TGTGCCACAGGGGACGGAGCAAGAGATACGCAGTATTTT. Translated: CATGDGARDTQYF.

The CDR3 region is CASSLAGTGGHEQFF. CDR3 coding DNA: TGTGCCAGCAGCTTAGCGGGGACAGGGGGACATGAGCAGTTCTTC. The J gene is TRBJ2-1, the V gene TRBV7-6; 11 bases agree with TRBD1. The ends lost 0 bases at V and 8 bases at J; junction bases unmatched: 3. CDR3 length: 15 residues. Germline V gene data show CDR1 as SGHVS and CDR2 as FNYEAQ.

J is TRBJ2-5 and V is TRBV11-2, with D possibly matching TRBD2 (6 bases). This CDR3 has 16 residues. The V end lost 4 bases, the J end lost 1 base, and 16 bases lay between the germline ends. The germline CDR1 and CDR2 sequences are SGHAT and FQNNGV. CDR3 in amino acids: CASSYGTPKLQETQYF. The CDR3 region has the DNA TGTGCCAGCAGCTACGGGACTCCCAAACTCCAAGAGACCCAGTACTTC.

The V gene is TRBV5-1, the J gene TRBJ2-1; 11 bases are shared with TRBD2. The CDR3 is 15 amino acids. The V gene's germline CDR1 is SGHRS and CDR2 YFSETQ. V was pared by 2 bases and J by 8 bases, with 6 bases of the junction left unmatched. CDR3 in DNA: TGCGCCAGCAGCTTAACTAGCGGGAGTAGTGATGAGCAGTTCTTC. The encoded protein is CASSLTSGSSDEQFF.

The chain has TRBV6-2 or TRBV6-3 and TRBJ2-2, with D uncertain. The CDR3 is 14 amino acids. Germline CDR1 is MNHEY and CDR2 is SVGEGT. V lost 2 bases and J lost 3, with 7 bases in between. The CDR3 reads CASSYPRHTGELFF. Here the CDR3 DNA reads TGTGCCAGCAGTTACCCCAGGCACACCGGGGAGCTGTTTTTT.

For the CDR3, the DNA is TGTGCCAGCAGTTTTCCGGGACAGGGGAACACAGATACGCAGTATTTT. Its protein product is CASSFPGQGNTDTQYF. The V gene is TRBV12-3 or TRBV12-4, the J gene TRBJ2-3; the match to TRBD1 covers 10 bases. With V trimmed by 3 bases and J by 2 bases, 5 bases remained unmatched. The CDR3 spans 16 residues.

The chain joins TRBV9 to TRBJ1-3; 8 bases are a match to TRBD1. The J segment lost 2 bases and the V segment lost 0 bases, leaving 4 bases of the junction unmatched. This CDR3 is 16 amino acids long. Germline V gives CDR1 SGDLS, CDR2 YYNGEE. This CDR3 reads CASSVDTGGTGNTIYF. The CDR3 region has the DNA TGTGCCAGCAGCGTAGACACAGGGGGTACTGGAAACACCATATATTTT.

By share of the sample, this clonotype is medium-sized. This chain uses TRBV6-5 with TRBJ1-2; 9 bases match TRBD1. V was pared by 5 bases and J by 5 bases, with 3 bases of the junction left unmatched. This CDR3 is 13 amino acids long. From germline, CDR1 is MNHEY and CDR2 SVGAGI. CDR3 protein: CASSMGQGYGYTF. Here the CDR3 DNA reads TGTGCCAGCAGTATGGGACAGGGATATGGCTACACCTTC.

This rearrangement joins TRBV5-5 to TRBJ2-7, with 7 bases identical to TRBD1. Trimming at V came to 4 bases and at J to 7 bases, leaving 8 bases not matched to a gene. The CDR3 extends over 13 amino acids. The germline CDR1 and CDR2 sequences are SGHKS and YYEKEE (reference sequence). This CDR3 reads CASSRTTGAEQYF. For the CDR3, the DNA is TGTGCCAGCAGCCGAACTACAGGGGCAGAGCAGTACTTC. Full variable domain (rest looked up from reference TRBV5-5 and TRBJ2-7): DAGVTQSPTHLIKTRGQQVTLRCSPISGHKSVSWYQQVLGQGPQFIFQYYEKEERGRGNFPDRFSARQFPNYSSELNVNALLLGDSALYLCASSRTTGAEQYFGPGTRLTVT.

The chain recombines TRBV6-5 with TRBJ2-5; D is perhaps TRBD1 (5 bases). Between the trimmed V and J ends, which lost 4 bases and 7 bases, there was a span of 22 bases. Germline V gene sequence: CDR1 MNHEY, CDR2 SVGAGI. The CDR3 has 16 residues. CDR3 coding DNA: TGTGCCAGCAGTTCGCTGCAGGGTACAATAATATGGACCCAGTACTTC. This gives the protein CASSSLQGTIIWTQYF.

By frequency in the sample, this clonotype is medium-sized (0.01 to 0.1%). This chain uses TRBV29-1 with TRBJ1-2; no clear D. Trimming left V 3 bases short and J 4 bases short, with 6 bases between. The CDR3 sequence is 11 residues long. The V gene's germline CDR1 is SQVTM and CDR2 ANQGSEA. The CDR3 loop is CSVETFYGYTF. Written as DNA, the CDR3 is TGCAGCGTTGAGACTTTCTATGGCTACACCTTC. The whole variable domain, filled in from reference TRBV29-1 and TRBJ1-2, reads SAVISQKPSRDICQRGTSLTIQCQVDSQVTMMFWYRQQPGQSLTLIATANQGSEATYESGFVIDKFPISRPNLTFSTLTVSNMSPEDSSIYLCSVETFYGYTFGSGTRLTVV.

This clonotype was seen a single time. V and J are TRBV10-3 and TRBJ2-3; 8 bases match TRBD1. The CDR3 is 16 residues long. The germline gives CDR1 ENHRY, CDR2 SYGVKD. Germline trimming cut 6 bases from V and 2 bases from J; bases unmatched to any gene: 10. CDR3 sequence (DNA): TGTGCCATCAGCGACAGGGGAGGCTCGGTCACAGATACGCAGTATTTT. As protein: CAISDRGGSVTDTQYF.

This chain uses TRBV20-1 with TRBJ2-3; 7 nucleotides align to TRBD1. Germline V gene data show CDR1 as DFQATT and CDR2 as SNEGSKA (reference sequence). The CDR3 has 15 amino acids. Trimming cost V 3 bases and J 3 bases; bases outside gene matches: 9. The CDR3 reads CSARVGGAWTDTQYF. DNA of the CDR3: TGCAGTGCTAGGGTAGGGGGCGCCTGGACAGATACGCAGTATTTT.

This sequence joins TRBV9 and TRBJ2-5, with D unresolved. The V end lost 0 bases, the J end lost 3 bases, and 6 bases lay between the germline ends. Per the germline V gene, CDR1 is SGDLS and CDR2 is YYNGEE. This CDR3 is built from 13 residues. CDR3 in amino acids: CASSVELEETQYF. The CDR3 DNA is TGTGCCAGCAGCGTAGAACTCGAAGAGACCCAGTACTTC.

The chain couples TRBV7-3 to TRBJ2-1, with 12 bases aligning to TRBD2. CDR1 is SGHTA, CDR2 FQGTGA, per germline. The trim removed 5 bases at V and 4 bases at J, leaving 3 bases unmatched. The CDR3 contains 15 residues. CDR3 sequence reads: CASSQTSGGYNEQFF. The CDR3 DNA reads as TGTGCCAGCAGCCAGACTAGCGGGGGATACAATGAGCAGTTCTTC.

By frequency in the sample, this clonotype is medium-sized (0.01 to 0.1%). This chain joins TRBV6-5 and TRBJ2-1, with D possibly TRBD1 on 5 matching bases. Germline V lookup: CDR1 MNHEY, CDR2 SVGAGI. Trimming took off 0 bases at V and 0 bases at J, with 12 bases between the two ends. The CDR3 is 17 residues long. CDR3 bases: TGTGCCAGCAGTTACTCCGCGACAAGGGGCTCCTACAATGAGCAGTTCTTC. It codes for CASSYSATRGSYNEQFF.

This clonotype rates as medium-sized. The chain couples TRBV9 to TRBJ2-3, with D possibly TRBD1 on 6 matching bases. There are 13 residues in the CDR3. Deletions cut 2 bases from V and 4 bases from J, with 8 bases between. Per the germline V gene, CDR1 is SGDLS and CDR2 is YYNGEE. The CDR3 reads CASSVQGSDTQYF. The CDR3, as DNA: TGTGCCAGCAGCGTGCAGGGGTCAGATACGCAGTATTTT.

The rearrangement links TRBV5-1 to TRBJ2-7; 7 bases agree with TRBD2. Germline trimming cut 0 bases from V and 1 base from J; bases unmatched to any gene: 7. Germline CDR1 and CDR2: SGHRS and YFSETQ. The CDR3 is made up of 16 amino acids. This CDR3 is CASSLASGGGSYEQYF. The CDR3 nucleotides are TGCGCCAGCAGCTTGGCCTCGGGCGGGGGATCCTACGAGCAGTACTTC. The full variable domain, in which reference TRBV5-1 and TRBJ2-7 provide the parts outside the CDR3, is KAGVTQTPRYLIKTRGQQVTLSCSPISGHRSVSWYQQTPGQGLQFLFEYFSETQRNKGNFPGRFSGRQFSNSRSEMNVSTLELGDSALYLCASSLASGGGSYEQYFGPGTRLTVT.

The chain joins TRBV7-3 to TRBJ2-7; no firm D call. V lost 5 bases and J 6 bases, leaving 5 bases between the germline ends. The CDR3 has 10 residues. Germline V gene sequence: CDR1 SGHTA, CDR2 FQGTGA. CDR3 sequence reads: CASSGCEQYV. The CDR3 DNA follows: TGTGCCAGCAGCGGCTGCGAGCAGTACGTC.